The TCR beta chain described here comes from a study of CD8+CD57+ T cells in acquired aplastic anemia. Notes on the study in general: Between patients and controls, around 30 CD8+ CDR3 sequences were found in common.

The TCR beta profiling, which covered VDJ combination and CDR3 sequence, was carried out using genomic DNA as the template. TCRdb independently ran MiXCR on the reads; one entry per CDR3 protein. The sample consists of some 170,000 distinct CDR3 sequences, around 63% of them appearing once. After removal of 5 bases from V and 4 bases from J, the junction contained 8 bases not matched to a gene. The CDR3 is 15 residues long. CDR1 SGHAT and CDR2 FQDESV come from the germline V gene (reference sequence). This clonotype was recorded once. The target antigen is unknown. Before being chosen for sequencing, patients had shown CD8+CD57+ cell expansion by flow cytometry.

Sequenced input: sorted CD4+, CD8+, or CD8+CD57+ T cells (not recorded which) from PBMCs. The V gene is TRBV11-1, the J gene TRBJ2-5; TRBD1 agrees at 9 bases. The receptor comes from a human donor with aplastic anemia. CDR3 amino acids: CASSQDRTGVETQYF. The CDR3 DNA reads as TGTGCCAGCAGCCAAGATCGGACAGGGGTAGAGACCCAGTACTTC.